One T cell receptor beta chain is described in this entry. Its antigen has not been determined. Within one base of it there is no much larger clone, and no base qualities were kept. This specimen belongs to a study of blood T cell repertoires in COVID-19 (dated by TCRdb to the early 2020s). As for the study more broadly: Collaborator samples came from the United States, Italy and Spain and covered acute and convalescent phases of COVID-19. The prospective study material was composed of cDNA or gDNA derived from T cells, B-cell-depleted T cells, or PBMCs. Deeply sampled blood TCRbeta repertoires from subjects exposed to, actively infected with, or recovered from COVID-19 were included in the dataset. The repertoires were released in a freely available public database meant as a resource for research on the immune response to SARS-CoV-2. The samples were drawn from two sources: the first 160 participants of the ongoing ImmuneRACE study, and over 950 subjects contributed by 6 global collaborators. Sample metadata almost always included a de-identified subject ID, COVID-19 status, age in years and sex. Where HLA class I and class II types were available, the types were taken from metadata supplied by the sample provider, not from assay-based typing. Findings and caveats that apply to the study as a whole: How much clinical and demographic metadata was included differed by source and by participant, and the metadata was provided uncurated.

Collaborating institutions collected whole blood in K2EDTA tubes following their own protocols. For TCRbeta analysis, collaborators shipped samples as frozen whole blood, isolated PBMCs, or DNA extracted from either of those sample types. TCRbeta CDR3 regions were amplified from genomic DNA using the immunoSEQ Assay, a bias-controlled multiplex PCR. The paper's processing steps were these. Within the assay, amplification of reference gene primers was used to estimate how many nucleated cells each sample contained. Sequence reads were collapsed and filtered to measure the absolute abundance of every unique TCRbeta CDR3 rearrangement. For each sample, productive Simpson clonality was calculated by taking the square root of Simpson's diversity index across productive rearrangements. TCRdb stores this immuneACCESS table with in-frame sequences only. Part of the clones is absent; in the studies checked, under half of the shortfall reflects unresolved V genes, and no reason is known for the rest. For V, J and clone size, that table is used; D and trimming come from the DNA. For this sample there are approximately 130,000 clones; around three quarters appear just once. The ten biggest clones cover 2% to 2.5% of the sample.

Reading the germline V gene gives CDR1 SGHRS and CDR2 YFSETQ. From V the trimming removes 0 bases and from J it removes 4 bases, while the gene matches leave 9 bases of the junction unaccounted for. There are 16 amino acids in the CDR3, from cysteine to phenylalanine inclusive. Of the read, only the CDR3 DNA is kept; its 48 bases are in frame from base 1. This receptor was taken from a woman aged 70 to 79 with acute or convalescent COVID-19. The sequence joins TRBV5-1 to TRBJ2-5, with 7 bases aligning to TRBD2. The sample comprised peripheral blood. The CDR3 amino acid sequence is: CASSLDGGGSPETQYF. The nucleotides read TGCGCCAGCAGCTTGGACGGCGGGGGTAGCCCAGAGACCCAGTACTTC.